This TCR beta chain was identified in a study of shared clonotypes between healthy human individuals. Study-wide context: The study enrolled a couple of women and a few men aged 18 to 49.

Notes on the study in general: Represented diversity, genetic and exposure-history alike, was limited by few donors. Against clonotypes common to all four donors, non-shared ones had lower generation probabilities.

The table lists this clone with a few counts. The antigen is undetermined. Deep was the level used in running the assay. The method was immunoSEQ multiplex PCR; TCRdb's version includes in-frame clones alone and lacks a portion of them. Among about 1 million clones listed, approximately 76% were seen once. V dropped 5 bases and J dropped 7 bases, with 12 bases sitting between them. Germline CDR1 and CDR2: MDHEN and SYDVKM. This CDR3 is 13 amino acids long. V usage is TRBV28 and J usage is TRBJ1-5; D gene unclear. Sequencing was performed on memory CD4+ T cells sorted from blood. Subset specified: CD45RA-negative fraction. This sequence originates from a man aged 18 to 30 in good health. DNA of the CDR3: TGTGCCAGCAGTATGGGTTTGGGGCAGCCCCAGCATTTT. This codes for CASSMGLGQPQHF.